What follows are 30 T cell receptor beta chains derived from one specimen sequenced in a study of blood T cells in healthy people across ages. Primed by a sample-barcoded 5' primer and a J-beta primer mix, a second PCR proceeded for 7 to 11 cycles. One entry per CDR3 protein, called by TCRdb with MiXCR from the 5' RACE reads. Altogether about 1.8 million distinct CDR3 sequences are present, less than 50% being singletons, with the ten largest covering roughly 2%. Specimen: blood. These receptors originate from a woman in her thirties or forties in good health.

This clonotype appeared many times. The rearrangement joins TRBV7-2 to TRBJ1-5; no definite D call. CDR1 is SGHTA and CDR2 is FQGNSA in the germline V gene. The V gene lost 1 base and the J gene lost 0 bases, with 4 bases spanning the gap. The CDR3 spans 14 residues. In DNA, the CDR3 is TGTGCCAGCAGCTTAGGGGTTAGCAATCAGCCCCAGCATTTT. This encodes CASSLGVSNQPQHF.

This sequence joins TRBV7-9 and TRBJ1-2; perhaps TRBD1 as D (6 bases). CDR1 and CDR2 from the germline V gene are SEHNR and FQNEAQ (reference sequence). The CDR3 contains 14 residues. With 1 base removed from V and 4 bases from J, the gap between germline ends came to 10 bases. The CDR3: CASSLGGLSYGYTF. In nucleotides, the CDR3 is TGTGCCAGCAGCTTAGGGGGGCTTAGCTATGGCTACACCTTC.

The chain couples TRBV3-1 to TRBJ2-5, with D perhaps assigned TRBD1 or TRBD2 (5 bases each). V lost 6 bases to trimming and J lost 7 bases, with 24 bases between them. Germline CDR1 reads LGHDT; CDR2 reads YNNKEL (reference sequence). This CDR3 is built from 16 residues. CDR3 residues: CASRKTSEGRSGTQYF. As DNA, the CDR3 is TGTGCCAGCAGAAAGACATCCGAGGGGCGGTCGGGGACCCAGTACTTC.

CDR3 nucleotide sequence: TGTGCCAGCAGCTTCCAGGGAAGACACACAGATACGCAGTATTTT. Translated, it gives CASSFQGRHTDTQYF. This chain joins TRBV7-9 and TRBJ2-3; possibly TRBD1 for D (5 bases). Per germline, CDR1 SEHNR and CDR2 FQNEAQ (reference sequence). Trimming stripped 3 bases from V and 2 bases from J, with 12 bases between. The CDR3 covers 15 residues.

V and J are TRBV20-1 and TRBJ1-5, with TRBD1 matching 8 bases. The CDR3 has 15 amino acids. V gave up 2 bases and J gave up 1 base; unmatched junction bases: 4. Per the germline V gene, CDR1 is DFQATT and CDR2 is SNEGSKA (reference sequence). The CDR3 protein is CSARQGANSNQPQHF. CDR3 nucleotides: TGCAGTGCTAGACAGGGGGCGAACAGCAATCAGCCCCAGCATTTT.

The chain combines TRBV6-5 with TRBJ1-4; D is unclear. The germline V gene has CDR1 MNHEY and CDR2 SVGAGI. CDR3 size: 18 residues. The V gene lost 0 bases and the J gene lost 4 bases, with 18 bases spanning the gap. Here the CDR3 reads CASSYSGKAPTINEKLFF. In DNA, the CDR3 is TGTGCCAGCAGTTACTCGGGTAAAGCCCCGACGATTAATGAAAAACTGTTTTTT.

The rearrangement joins TRBV7-8 to TRBJ2-7; 7 positions agree with TRBD1. The length of the CDR3 is 15 residues. The germline gives CDR1 SGHVS, CDR2 FQNEAQ. The V and J ends lost 5 bases and 0 bases, in that order; junction bases with no gene match: 7. The CDR3 region has the DNA TGTGCCAGCAGCGACGGGACAGTTGACTCCTACGAGCAGTACTTC. Residues: CASSDGTVDSYEQYF.

V is TRBV7-2 and J is TRBJ2-1, with 12 bases fitting TRBD1. Trimming took 2 bases from V and 9 from J; bases not matched to a gene: 5. This CDR3 is built from 15 residues. CDR1 SGHTA and CDR2 FQGNSA come from the germline V gene. In DNA form, the CDR3 reads TGTGCCAGCAGCTTAATGGGACAGGGGGCTGGTGAGCAGTTCTTC. This codes for CASSLMGQGAGEQFF.

The V gene is TRBV6-2 or TRBV6-3, the J gene TRBJ2-5; weak D call: TRBD1 (7 bases). The ends were cut back, 8 bases at V and 4 bases at J, with 17 bases in the middle. Per germline, CDR1 MNHEY and CDR2 SVGEGT. CDR3 length equals 14 residues. CDR3 in DNA: TGTGCCAGCCATCGAGGAGGGGGCGGAGAGACCCAGTACTTC. It translates to CASHRGGGGETQYF.

This chain uses TRBV6-1 with TRBJ2-1, with TRBD2 identical over 9 bases. There are 17 residues in the CDR3. In germline, CDR1 is MNHNS, CDR2 SASEGT. J lost 4 bases, V lost 5 bases, and 12 bases had no gene match. CDR3 DNA: TGTGCCAGCAGTAAACAAACGGCGGGGGGGTATTACAATGAGCAGTTCTTC. It encodes CASSKQTAGGYYNEQFF.

This clonotype was seen only a few times. The chain uses TRBV6-2 or TRBV6-3 and TRBJ2-3; D might be TRBD2 (5 bases). CDR3 length: 17 residues. Germline CDR1 MNHEY, CDR2 SVGEGT. V was pared by 2 bases and J by 2 bases, with 17 bases between. This CDR3 is CASSYRLGLANTDTQYF. CDR3 coding DNA: TGTGCCAGCAGTTACCGCCTCGGACTGGCAAACACAGATACGCAGTATTTT.

CDR3 sequence: CASSLVGTGYAYEQFF. The CDR3 region has the DNA TGTGCCAGCAGCTTAGTCGGGACAGGGTATGCCTATGAGCAGTTCTTC. The chain employs TRBV7-2 and TRBJ2-1; 9 nucleotides match TRBD1. Germline assignment: CDR1 SGHTA and CDR2 FQGNSA. The V segment lost 1 base and the J segment 8 bases; nucleotides outside the gene matches: 9. The CDR3 covers 16 residues.

The rearrangement links TRBV27 to TRBJ2-1; D is possibly TRBD2 (5 bases). Germline-derived CDR1 and CDR2 are MNHEY and SMNVEV (reference sequence). The ends were cut back, 3 bases at V and 3 bases at J, with 15 bases in the middle. The CDR3 contains 16 residues. CDR3 in amino acids: CASSFVWRRHYNEQFF. DNA for the CDR3: TGTGCCAGCAGTTTCGTTTGGCGGAGGCACTACAATGAGCAGTTCTTC.

The chain recombines TRBV25-1 with TRBJ2-5; a weak D match, TRBD2 (5 bases). The V gene's germline CDR1 is MGHDK and CDR2 SYGVNS. This CDR3 spans 14 amino acids. Trimming cost V 3 bases and J 0 bases, with 8 bases left between them. The CDR3 nucleotides are TGTGCCAGCAGTGAGAGGGATTACCAAGAGACCCAGTACTTC. Its translation is CASSERDYQETQYF.

The rearrangement uses TRBV20-1 and TRBJ2-3; the match to TRBD2 covers 9 bases. V lost 2 bases, J lost 6 bases, and 6 bases stayed unmatched. Germline lookup yields CDR1 DFQATT and CDR2 SNEGSKA (reference sequence). This CDR3 has 14 residues. This CDR3 is CSARRSGGRDTQYF. CDR3 nucleotide sequence: TGCAGTGCTAGAAGGAGCGGGGGGAGGGATACGCAGTATTTT.

V gene TRBV29-1 combines with J gene TRBJ2-7, with TRBD1 identical over 9 bases. Germline CDR1 is SQVTM and CDR2 is ANQGSEA. CDR3 length equals 14 residues. The J segment lost 4 bases and the V segment lost 7 bases, leaving 11 bases of the junction unmatched. CDR3 sequence: CSARTGVTSYEQYF. In nucleotides, the CDR3 is TGCAGCGCAAGGACAGGGGTCACCTCTTACGAGCAGTACTTC.

This clonotype was counted ten times or more. DNA for the CDR3: TGTGCCAGCAGCCACGGGACAGGGAAAAACATTCAGTACTTC. Its translation is CASSHGTGKNIQYF. J is TRBJ2-4 and V is TRBV7-3, with 9 nucleotides matching TRBD1. Germline CDR1 reads SGHTA; CDR2 reads FQGTGA. Germline trimming cut 5 bases from V and 4 bases from J; bases unmatched to any gene: 3. This CDR3 contains 14 residues.

The genes are TRBV15 and TRBJ1-4, with a possible D match to TRBD1 (5 bases). Per the germline V gene, CDR1 is LNHNV and CDR2 is YYDKDF (reference sequence). This CDR3 has 15 residues. V was trimmed by 0 bases and J by 8 bases, leaving 13 bases between them. In DNA form, the CDR3 reads TGTGCCACCAGCAGAGACCCAGGGATGGGGGAAAAACTGTTTTTT. Its protein product is CATSRDPGMGEKLFF. Filled out from reference TRBV15 and TRBJ1-4, the complete variable domain reads DAMVIQNPRYQVTQFGKPVTLSCSQTLNHNVMYWYQQKSSQAPKLLFHYYDKDFNNEADTPDNFQSRRPNTSFCFLDIRSPGLGDTAMYLCATSRDPGMGEKLFFGSGTQLSVL.

The chain's CDR3 is CASSLVGQGNEQFF. The CDR3 DNA follows: TGTGCCAGCAGCTTAGTTGGGCAGGGCAATGAGCAGTTCTTC. This rearrangement joins TRBV7-2 to TRBJ2-1, with TRBD1 as a possible D gene (5 bases). The CDR3 is 14 amino acids. The V end lost 1 base, the J end lost 6 bases, and 10 bases lay between the germline ends. Germline CDR1 is SGHTA and CDR2 is FQGNSA.

Comment on this clonotype: This may stem from a read error, because a much larger clone lies one nucleotide away. The J gene is TRBJ2-1, the V gene TRBV20-1; D is ambiguous. The length of the CDR3 is 15 residues. Between the trimmed V and J ends, which lost 7 bases and 0 bases, there was a span of 16 bases. CDR1 and CDR2 (germline): DFQATT, SNEGSKA (reference sequence). The DNA for the CDR3 is TGCAGTGTTAGTCAGAACAAAAACTCCTACAATGAGCAGTTCTTC. Translation gives CSVSQNKNSYNEQFF.

This clonotype was counted only a few times. This chain connects TRBV10-3 to TRBJ2-3; TRBD2 is a possible D gene (7 bases). This CDR3 spans 18 amino acids. V lost 0 bases and J lost 2, with 18 bases in between. CDR1 ENHRY and CDR2 SYGVKD come from the germline V gene. CDR3 amino acids: CAISESKRGGRVTDTQYF. In nucleotides, the CDR3 is TGTGCCATCAGTGAGTCAAAGAGGGGGGGCCGAGTCACAGATACGCAGTATTTT.

The CDR3 region is CASSSRTVANYGYTF. In DNA, the CDR3 is TGTGCCAGCAGTTCTCGGACAGTCGCTAACTATGGCTACACCTTC. J is TRBJ1-2 and V is TRBV6-5, with D tentatively TRBD1 (6 bases). V lost 4 bases to trimming and J lost 0 bases, with 12 bases between them. The germline V gene encodes CDR1 MNHEY and CDR2 SVGAGI. This CDR3 spans 15 amino acids.

The chain combines TRBV2 with TRBJ1-4; 7 nucleotides align to TRBD1. CDR3 size: 15 residues. V lost 2 bases and J lost 3; bases outside the gene matches: 3. Looked up from germline, CDR1 is SNHLY and CDR2 is FYNNEI. The CDR3 loop is CASSERGQSNEKLFF. For the CDR3, the DNA is TGTGCCAGCAGTGAACGGGGACAGTCTAATGAAAAACTGTTTTTT.

This clonotype came up a few times. The J gene is TRBJ2-5, the V gene TRBV5-1, with TRBD2 matching 7 bases. With 2 bases clipped from V and 2 bases from J, the junction kept 12 bases outside the gene matches. Germline CDR1 is SGHRS and CDR2 is YFSETQ. The length of the CDR3 is 17 residues. The CDR3 protein is CASSFSLTSTDQETQYF. The CDR3 nucleotides are TGCGCCAGCAGCTTTTCCCTGACTAGCACAGATCAAGAGACCCAGTACTTC.

This clonotype was counted between two and nine times. The chain couples TRBV25-1 to TRBJ2-5, with D possibly matching TRBD2 (6 bases). The CDR3 has 16 amino acids. Germline V gene sequence: CDR1 MGHDK, CDR2 SYGVNS. V was shortened by 1 base and J by 2 bases, with 14 bases between the two germline ends. DNA of the CDR3: TGTGCCAGCAGTGAATCTGGGCGGGGAGCGCAAGAGACCCAGTACTTC. This gives the protein CASSESGRGAQETQYF.

V is TRBV6-6 and J is TRBJ2-7; D may correspond to TRBD1 or TRBD2 (5 bases each). Germline CDR1 is MNHNY and CDR2 is SVGAGI (reference sequence). Trimming shortened V by 6 bases and J by 7 bases, and 19 bases separated the two germline ends. The CDR3 length is 14 residues. The CDR3 spells CASRPGPGMGEQYF. The CDR3 DNA reads as TGTGCCAGCAGACCGGGACCAGGAATGGGGGAGCAGTACTTC.

In its sample, this clonotype was seen a few times. The CDR3 bases are TGTGCCAGCAATTTTCGGCGAGGATTGGGGGACCTCTCCAGGGACTATGGCTACACCTTC. This translates into CASNFRRGLGDLSRDYGYTF. The chain employs TRBV12-3 or TRBV12-4 and TRBJ1-2; a possible D gene is TRBD1 (5 bases). This CDR3 contains 20 residues. Trimming pared 7 bases from V and 3 bases from J, leaving 33 bases between.

This clonotype was detected a few times. The chain has TRBV7-2 and TRBJ1-2; a weak D match, TRBD1 (5 bases). CDR1 is SGHTA, CDR2 FQGNSA, per germline. Trimming pared 11 bases from V and 4 bases from J, leaving 17 bases between. The CDR3 consists of 13 residues. The CDR3 reads CACSVGTPYGYTF. CDR3 DNA: TGTGCCTGTTCCGTCGGGACCCCCTATGGCTACACCTTC.

V usage is TRBV10-2 and J usage is TRBJ2-1; D perhaps matches TRBD2 (6 bases). Germline CDR1 reads WSHSY; CDR2 reads SAAADI. There are 12 residues in the CDR3. V was clipped by 10 bases and J by 4 bases, with 11 bases between them. The CDR3 loop is CATNGGYNEQFF. CDR3 nucleotides: TGCGCCACAAACGGGGGATACAATGAGCAGTTCTTC.

This clonotype was seen a handful of times. This rearrangement joins TRBV9 to TRBJ2-3; D is uncertain. CDR1 SGDLS and CDR2 YYNGEE come from the germline V gene. V gave up 0 bases and J gave up 0 bases, with 17 bases separating them. There are 18 residues in the CDR3. The CDR3 DNA reads as TGTGCCAGCAGCGTAGGTGCCCAATCTGCACTGAGCACAGATACGCAGTATTTT. It yields the protein CASSVGAQSALSTDTQYF.